The clone carrying this T cell receptor beta chain occurred many times. Its antigen is unknown. A universal primer site was created by template switching, with the cDNA bearing unique molecular identifiers. One entry per CDR3 protein, called by TCRdb with MiXCR from the 5' RACE reads. Altogether more than 1.5 million distinct CDR3 sequences are present, about 32% being singletons, with the ten largest covering approximately 0.25%. This specimen comes from a study of identical twins. Trimming at V came to 6 bases and at J to 7 bases, leaving 7 bases not matched to a gene. The CDR3 extends over 13 amino acids. From germline, CDR1 is SQVTM and CDR2 ANQGSEA. Study-level points and caveats: Models predicted too little out-of-frame TCR alpha sharing in monozygotic twins. Potential partial confounding of zero-insertion analyses by invariant MAIT and iNKT cells was noted.

This chain connects TRBV29-1 to TRBJ2-7; 12 bases are shared with TRBD2. Input material: cord blood. This sequence was found in a newborn girl in good health. CDR3 in amino acids: CSVTSGRPDEQYF. CDR3 coding DNA: TGCAGCGTAACTAGCGGGAGGCCGGATGAGCAGTACTTC.